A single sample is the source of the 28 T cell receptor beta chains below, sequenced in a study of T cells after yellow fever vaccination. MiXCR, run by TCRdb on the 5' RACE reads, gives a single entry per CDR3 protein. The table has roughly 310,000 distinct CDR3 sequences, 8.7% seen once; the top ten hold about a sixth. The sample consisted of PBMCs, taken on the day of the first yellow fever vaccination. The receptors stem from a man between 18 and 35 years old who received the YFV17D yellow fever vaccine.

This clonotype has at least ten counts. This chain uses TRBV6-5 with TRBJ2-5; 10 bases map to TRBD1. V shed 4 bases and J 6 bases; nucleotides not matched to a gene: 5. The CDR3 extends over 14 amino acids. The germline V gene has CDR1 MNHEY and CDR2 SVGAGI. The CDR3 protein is CASSSGTGAKTQYF. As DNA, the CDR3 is TGTGCCAGCAGTTCAGGGACAGGGGCGAAGACCCAGTACTTC.

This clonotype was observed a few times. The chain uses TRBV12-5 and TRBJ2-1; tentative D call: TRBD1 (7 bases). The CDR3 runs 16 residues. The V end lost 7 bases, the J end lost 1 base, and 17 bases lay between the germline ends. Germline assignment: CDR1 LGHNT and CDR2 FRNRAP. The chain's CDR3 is CASAPSQGGSYNEQFF. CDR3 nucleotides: TGTGCTAGTGCCCCTTCCCAGGGGGGATCCTACAATGAGCAGTTCTTC.

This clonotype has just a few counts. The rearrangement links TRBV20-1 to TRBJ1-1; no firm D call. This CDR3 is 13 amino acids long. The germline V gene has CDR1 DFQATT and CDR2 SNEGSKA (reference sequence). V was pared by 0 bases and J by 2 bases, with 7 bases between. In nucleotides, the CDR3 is TGCAGTGCTAGAGAGGACGGTAACACTGAAGCTTTCTTT. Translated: CSAREDGNTEAFF.

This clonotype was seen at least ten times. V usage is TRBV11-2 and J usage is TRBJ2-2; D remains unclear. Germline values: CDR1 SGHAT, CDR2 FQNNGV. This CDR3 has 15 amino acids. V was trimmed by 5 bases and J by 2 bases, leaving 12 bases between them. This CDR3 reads CASSLRLDNTGELFF. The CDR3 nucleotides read TGTGCCAGCAGCCTTAGACTGGACAACACCGGGGAGCTGTTTTTT.

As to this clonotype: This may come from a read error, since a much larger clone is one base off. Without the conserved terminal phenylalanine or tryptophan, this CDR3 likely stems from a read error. The CDR3 is CASRPKPAGEETQYL. For the CDR3, the DNA is TGTGCCAGCAGACCGAAACCAGCGGGGGAAGAGACCCAGTACTTA. The chain recombines TRBV7-9 with TRBJ2-5, with 8 bases fitting TRBD2. The CDR3 length is 15 residues. Germline values: CDR1 SEHNR, CDR2 FQNEAQ (reference sequence). With 6 bases clipped from V and 3 bases from J, the junction kept 9 bases outside the gene matches.

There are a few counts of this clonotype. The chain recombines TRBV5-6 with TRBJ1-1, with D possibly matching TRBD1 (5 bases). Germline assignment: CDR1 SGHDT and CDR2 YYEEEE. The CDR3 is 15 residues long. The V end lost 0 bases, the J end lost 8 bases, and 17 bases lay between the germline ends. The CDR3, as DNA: TGTGCCAGCAGCTTGGTCGCTCGGCTGAACAGGGAAGCTTTCTTT. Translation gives CASSLVARLNREAFF.

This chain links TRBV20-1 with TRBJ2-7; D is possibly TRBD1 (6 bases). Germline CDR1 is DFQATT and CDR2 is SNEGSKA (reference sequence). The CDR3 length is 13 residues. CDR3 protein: CSARDRGPYEQCV. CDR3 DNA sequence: TGCAGTGCTAGAGACAGGGGCCCCTACGAGCAGTGCGTC.

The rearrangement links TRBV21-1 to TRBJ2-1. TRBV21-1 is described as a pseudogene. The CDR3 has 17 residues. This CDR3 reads CASSFQDHLRPYNEQFF. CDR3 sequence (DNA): TGTGCCAGCAGCTTCCAGGATCACCTCAGACCCTACAATGAGCAGTTCTTC.

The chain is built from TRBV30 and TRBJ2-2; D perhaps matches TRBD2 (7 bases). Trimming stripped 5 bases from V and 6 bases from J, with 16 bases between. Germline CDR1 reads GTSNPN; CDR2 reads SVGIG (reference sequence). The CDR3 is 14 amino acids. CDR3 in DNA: TGTGCCTGGGGGAGGGGGGGGATCGCCGGGGAGCTGTTTTTT. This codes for CAWGRGGIAGELFF.

CDR3 DNA sequence: TGTGCCAGTAGGCCGGACGGAGACACTGAAGCTTTCTTT. Amino acids: CASRPDGDTEAFF. The rearrangement links TRBV19 to TRBJ1-1; no reliable D call. V lost 6 bases and J 3 bases, leaving 11 bases between the germline ends. Looked up from germline, CDR1 is LNHDA and CDR2 is SQIVND (reference sequence). This CDR3 has 13 amino acids.

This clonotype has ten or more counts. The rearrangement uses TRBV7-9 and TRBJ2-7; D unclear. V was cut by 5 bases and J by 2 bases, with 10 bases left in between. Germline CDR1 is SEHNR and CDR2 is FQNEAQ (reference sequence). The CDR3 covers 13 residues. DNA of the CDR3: TGTGCCAGCAGCCCTCAAAACGCCTACGAGCAGTACTTC. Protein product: CASSPQNAYEQYF.

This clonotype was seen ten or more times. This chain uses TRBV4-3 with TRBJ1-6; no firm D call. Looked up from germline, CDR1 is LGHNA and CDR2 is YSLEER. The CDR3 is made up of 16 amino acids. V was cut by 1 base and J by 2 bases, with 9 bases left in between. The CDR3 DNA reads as TGCGCCAGCAGCCAAGCGTCCGGGGCCTATAATTCACCCCTCCACTTT. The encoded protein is CASSQASGAYNSPLHF.

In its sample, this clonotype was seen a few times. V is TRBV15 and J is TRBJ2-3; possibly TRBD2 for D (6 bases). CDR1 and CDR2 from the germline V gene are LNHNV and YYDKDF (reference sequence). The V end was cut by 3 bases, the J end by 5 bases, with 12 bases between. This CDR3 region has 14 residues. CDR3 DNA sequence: TGTGCCACCAGCAGGAGGCGGGGTAGAGATACGCAGTATTTT. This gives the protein CATSRRRGRDTQYF.

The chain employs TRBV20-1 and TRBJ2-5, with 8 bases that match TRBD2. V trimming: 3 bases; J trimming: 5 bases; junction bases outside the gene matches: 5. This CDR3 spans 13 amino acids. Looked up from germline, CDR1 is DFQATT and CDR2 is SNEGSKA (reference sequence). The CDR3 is CSASLRGGETQYF. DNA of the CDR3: TGCAGTGCTAGCCTCCGGGGGGGTGAGACCCAGTACTTC.

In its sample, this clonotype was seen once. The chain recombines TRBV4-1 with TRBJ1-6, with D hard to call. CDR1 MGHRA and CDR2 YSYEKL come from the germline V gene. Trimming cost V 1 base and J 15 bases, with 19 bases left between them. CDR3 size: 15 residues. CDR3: CASSQVGVADRILHF. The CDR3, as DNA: TGCGCCAGCAGCCAAGTTGGCGTAGCCGATCGGATCCTCCACTTT.

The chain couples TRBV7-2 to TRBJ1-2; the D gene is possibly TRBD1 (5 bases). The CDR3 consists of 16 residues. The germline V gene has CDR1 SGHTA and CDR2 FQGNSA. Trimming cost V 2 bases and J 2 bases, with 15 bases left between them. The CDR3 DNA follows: TGTGCCAGCAGCTTAACCTGGAGGGGCGGGAACTATGGCTACACCTTC. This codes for CASSLTWRGGNYGYTF.

CDR3 nucleotides: TGCAGTGCTAGAGAATTCTATGGCTACACCTTC. It yields the protein CSAREFYGYTF. This chain joins TRBV20-1 and TRBJ1-2; D uncertain. The CDR3 extends over 11 amino acids. Looked up from germline, CDR1 is DFQATT and CDR2 is SNEGSKA (reference sequence). With 0 bases removed from V and 4 bases from J, the gap between germline ends came to 3 bases.

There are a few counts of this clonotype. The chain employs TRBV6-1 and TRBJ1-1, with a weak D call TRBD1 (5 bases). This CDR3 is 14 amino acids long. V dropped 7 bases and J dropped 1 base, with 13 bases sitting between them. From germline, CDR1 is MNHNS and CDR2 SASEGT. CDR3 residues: CASMVIGENTEAFF. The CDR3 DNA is TGTGCCAGCATGGTTATAGGGGAGAACACTGAAGCTTTCTTT.

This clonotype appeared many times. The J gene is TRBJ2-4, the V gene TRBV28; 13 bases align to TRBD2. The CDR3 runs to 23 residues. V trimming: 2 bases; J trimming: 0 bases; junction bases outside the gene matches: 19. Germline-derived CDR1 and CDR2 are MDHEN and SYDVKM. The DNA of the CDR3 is TGTGCCAGCAGTTTACTTTTTCGTCACGGACTAGCGGGGGCACCCCTAGCCAAAAACATTCAGTACTTC. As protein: CASSLLFRHGLAGAPLAKNIQYF.

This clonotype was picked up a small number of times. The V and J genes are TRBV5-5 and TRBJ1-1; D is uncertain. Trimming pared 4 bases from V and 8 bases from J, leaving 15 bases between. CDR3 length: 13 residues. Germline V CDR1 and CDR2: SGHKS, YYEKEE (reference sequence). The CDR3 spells CASSRSPDAEAFF. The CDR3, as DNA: TGTGCCAGCAGCCGATCCCCGGACGCGGAAGCTTTCTTT.

The CDR3 loop reads CASSHDPQGSQHF. CDR3 nucleotide sequence: TGCGCCAGCAGCCACGACCCCCAGGGTTCCCAGCATTTT. The V call is TRBV4-1, the J call TRBJ1-5; possibly TRBD1 for D (5 bases). Germline V CDR1 and CDR2: MGHRA, YSYEKL. Trimming removed 3 bases from V and 11 bases from J, with 14 bases in between. The CDR3 extends over 13 amino acids.

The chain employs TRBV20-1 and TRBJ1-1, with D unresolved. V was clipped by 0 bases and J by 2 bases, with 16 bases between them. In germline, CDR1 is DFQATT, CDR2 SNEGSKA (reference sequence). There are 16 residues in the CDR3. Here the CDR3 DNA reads TGCAGTGCTAGAGATACCCGGACTGCGCAAAACACTGAAGCTTTCTTT. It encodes CSARDTRTAQNTEAFF.

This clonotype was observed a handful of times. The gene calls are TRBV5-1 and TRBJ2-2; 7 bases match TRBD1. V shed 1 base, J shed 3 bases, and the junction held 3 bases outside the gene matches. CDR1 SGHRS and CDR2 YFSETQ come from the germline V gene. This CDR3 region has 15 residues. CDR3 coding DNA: TGCGCCAGCAGCTTGCCAGGGGGAGACACCGGGGAGCTGTTTTTT. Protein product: CASSLPGGDTGELFF.

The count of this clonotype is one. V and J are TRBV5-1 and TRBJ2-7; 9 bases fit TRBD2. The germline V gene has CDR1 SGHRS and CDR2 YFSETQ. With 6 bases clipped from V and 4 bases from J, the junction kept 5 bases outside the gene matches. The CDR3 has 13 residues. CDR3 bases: TGCGCCAGCAAAGCGGGGGGTTCATACGAGCAGTACTTC. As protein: CASKAGGSYEQYF. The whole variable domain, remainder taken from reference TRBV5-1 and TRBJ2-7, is KAGVTQTPRYLIKTRGQQVTLSCSPISGHRSVSWYQQTPGQGLQFLFEYFSETQRNKGNFPGRFSGRQFSNSRSEMNVSTLELGDSALYLCASKAGGSYEQYFGPGTRLTVT.

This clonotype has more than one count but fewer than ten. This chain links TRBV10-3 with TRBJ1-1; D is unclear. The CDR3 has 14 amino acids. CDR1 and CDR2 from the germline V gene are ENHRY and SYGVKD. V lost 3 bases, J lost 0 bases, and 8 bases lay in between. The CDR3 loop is CAISELQMNTEAFF. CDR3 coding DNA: TGTGCCATCAGTGAATTACAGATGAACACTGAAGCTTTCTTT.

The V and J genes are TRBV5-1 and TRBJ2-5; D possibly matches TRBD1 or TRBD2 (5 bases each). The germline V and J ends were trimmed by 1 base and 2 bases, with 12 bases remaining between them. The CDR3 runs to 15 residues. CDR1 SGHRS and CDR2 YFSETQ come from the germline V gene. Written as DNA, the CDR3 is TGCGCCAGCAGCTTGAATCTGGGGACGCAAGAGACCCAGTACTTC. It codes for CASSLNLGTQETQYF.

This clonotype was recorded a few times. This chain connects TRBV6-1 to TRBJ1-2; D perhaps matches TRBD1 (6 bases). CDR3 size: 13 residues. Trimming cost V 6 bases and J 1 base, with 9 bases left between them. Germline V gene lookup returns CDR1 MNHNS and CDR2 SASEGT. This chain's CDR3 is CASRPQGNYGYTF. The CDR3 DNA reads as TGTGCCAGCAGGCCACAGGGTAACTATGGCTACACCTTC.

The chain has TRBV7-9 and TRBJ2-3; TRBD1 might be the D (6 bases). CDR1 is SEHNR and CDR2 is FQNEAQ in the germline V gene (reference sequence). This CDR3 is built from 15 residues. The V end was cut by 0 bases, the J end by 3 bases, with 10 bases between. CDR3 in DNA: TGTGCCAGCAGCTTAGCGCAGGGGTGGACAGATACGCAGTATTTT. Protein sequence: CASSLAQGWTDTQYF.